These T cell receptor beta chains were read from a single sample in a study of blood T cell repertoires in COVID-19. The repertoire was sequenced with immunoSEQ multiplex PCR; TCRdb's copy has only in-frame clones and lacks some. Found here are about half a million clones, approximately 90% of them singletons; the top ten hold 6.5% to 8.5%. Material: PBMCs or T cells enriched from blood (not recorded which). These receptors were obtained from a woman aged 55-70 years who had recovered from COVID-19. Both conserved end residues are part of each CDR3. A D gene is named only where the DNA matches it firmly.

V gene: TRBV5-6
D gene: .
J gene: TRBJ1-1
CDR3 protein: CASSLTDSNTEAFF
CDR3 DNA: TGTGCCAGCAGCCTCACTGACAGTAACACTGAAGCTTTCTTT

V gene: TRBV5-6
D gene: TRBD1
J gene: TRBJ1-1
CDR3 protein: CASSLRQGSTEAFF
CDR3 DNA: TGTGCCAGCAGCCTACGACAGGGGAGCACTGAAGCTTTCTTT

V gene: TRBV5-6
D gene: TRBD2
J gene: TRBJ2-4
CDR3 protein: CASSSEEAGGSKNIQYF
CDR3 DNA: TGTGCCAGCAGCTCAGAGGAAGCGGGGGGGTCCAAAAACATTCAGTACTTC

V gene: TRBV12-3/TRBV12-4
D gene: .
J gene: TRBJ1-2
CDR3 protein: CASSFRSGYTF
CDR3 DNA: TGTGCCAGCAGTTTTAGGAGTGGCTACACCTTC

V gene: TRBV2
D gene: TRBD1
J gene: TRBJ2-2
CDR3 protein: CASSGTGGVPGELFF
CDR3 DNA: TGTGCCAGCAGTGGGACAGGGGGAGTTCCCGGGGAGCTGTTTTTT

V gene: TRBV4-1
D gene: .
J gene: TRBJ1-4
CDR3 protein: CASSQVGQGSEKLFF
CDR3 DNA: TGCGCCAGCAGCCAAGTCGGGCAGGGGAGTGAAAAACTGTTTTTT

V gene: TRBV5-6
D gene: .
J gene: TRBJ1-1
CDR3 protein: CASSSGTPEAFF
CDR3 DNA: TGTGCCAGCAGCTCCGGGACACCCGAAGCTTTCTTT

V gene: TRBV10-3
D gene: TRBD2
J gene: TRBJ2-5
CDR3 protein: CAISPVSGGEETQYF
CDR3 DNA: TGTGCCATCAGCCCTGTCTCCGGGGGGGAAGAGACCCAGTACTTC

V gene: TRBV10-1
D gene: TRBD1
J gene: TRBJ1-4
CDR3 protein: CASPAPGQGRPLGEKLFF
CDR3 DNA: TGCGCCAGCCCAGCCCCGGGACAGGGAAGGCCCCTAGGAGAAAAACTGTTTTTT

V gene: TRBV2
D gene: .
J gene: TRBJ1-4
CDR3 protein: CASSEPRPNSRKLFF
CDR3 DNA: TGTGCCAGCAGTGAGCCCCGCCCCAACAGTAGAAAACTGTTTTTT

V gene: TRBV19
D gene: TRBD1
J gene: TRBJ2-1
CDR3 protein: CASSIRGQGNAYNEQFF
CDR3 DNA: TGTGCCAGTAGTATTCGGGGACAGGGCAACGCCTACAATGAGCAGTTCTTC

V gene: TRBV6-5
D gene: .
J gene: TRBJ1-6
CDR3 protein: CASRPDSSYNSPLHF
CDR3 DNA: TGTGCCAGCAGGCCGGACAGCTCCTATAATTCACCCCTCCACTTT

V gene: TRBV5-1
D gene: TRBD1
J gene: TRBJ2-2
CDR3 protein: CASSRQGPNTGELFF
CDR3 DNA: TGCGCCAGCAGTCGACAGGGCCCTAACACCGGGGAGCTGTTTTTT